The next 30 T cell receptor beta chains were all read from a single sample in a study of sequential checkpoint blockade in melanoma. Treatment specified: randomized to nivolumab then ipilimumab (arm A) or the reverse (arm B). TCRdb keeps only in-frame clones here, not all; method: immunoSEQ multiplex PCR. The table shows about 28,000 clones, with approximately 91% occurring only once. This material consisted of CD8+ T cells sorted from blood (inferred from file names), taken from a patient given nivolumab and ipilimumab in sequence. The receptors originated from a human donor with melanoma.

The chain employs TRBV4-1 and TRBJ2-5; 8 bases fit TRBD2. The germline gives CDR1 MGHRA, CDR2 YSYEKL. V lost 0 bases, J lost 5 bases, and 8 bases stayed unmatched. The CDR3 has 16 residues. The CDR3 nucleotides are TGCGCCAGCAGCCAAGAGACGGGGCGGGGGGTTGAGACCCAGTACTTC. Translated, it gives CASSQETGRGVETQYF.

The CDR3 DNA reads as TGTGCCAGCAGTGCAACCGGGACTCGCTCCTACGAGCAGTACGTC. Protein product: CASSATGTRSYEQYV. V gene TRBV6-1 combines with J gene TRBJ2-7; D perhaps matches TRBD2 (6 bases). Trimming left V 4 bases short and J 0 bases short, with 13 bases between. CDR1 and CDR2 (germline): MNHNS, SASEGT. This CDR3 is built from 15 residues.

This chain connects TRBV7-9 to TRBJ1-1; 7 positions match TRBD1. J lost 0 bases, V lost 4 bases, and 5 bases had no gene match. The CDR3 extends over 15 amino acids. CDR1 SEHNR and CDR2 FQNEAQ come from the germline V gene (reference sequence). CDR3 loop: CASSSWTGVNTEAFF. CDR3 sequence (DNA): TGTGCCAGCAGCTCCTGGACAGGAGTGAACACTGAAGCTTTCTTT. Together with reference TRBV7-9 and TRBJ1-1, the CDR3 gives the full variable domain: DTGVSQNPRHKITKRGQNVTFRCDPISEHNRLYWYRQTLGQGPEFLTYFQNEAQLEKSRLLSDRFSAERPKGSFSTLEIQRTEQGDSAMYLCASSSWTGVNTEAFFGQGTRLTVV.

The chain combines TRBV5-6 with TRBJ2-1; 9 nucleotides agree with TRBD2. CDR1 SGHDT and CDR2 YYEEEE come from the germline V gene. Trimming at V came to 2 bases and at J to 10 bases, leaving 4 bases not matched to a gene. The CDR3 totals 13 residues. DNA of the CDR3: TGTGCCAGCAGCTTTAGCCTAGCGGGAGAGCAGTTCTTC. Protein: CASSFSLAGEQFF.

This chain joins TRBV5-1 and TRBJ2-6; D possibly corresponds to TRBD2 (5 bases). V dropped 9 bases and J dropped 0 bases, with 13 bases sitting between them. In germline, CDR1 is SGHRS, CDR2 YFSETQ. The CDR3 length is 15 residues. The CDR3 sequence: CATSAVGSGANVLTF. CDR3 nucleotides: TGCGCCACCTCAGCGGTAGGCTCTGGGGCCAACGTCCTGACTTTC.

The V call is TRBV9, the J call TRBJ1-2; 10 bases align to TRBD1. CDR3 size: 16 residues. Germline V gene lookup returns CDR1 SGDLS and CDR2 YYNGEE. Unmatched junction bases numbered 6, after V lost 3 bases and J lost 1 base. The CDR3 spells CASSEGDRGFNYGYTF. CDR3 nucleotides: TGTGCCAGCAGCGAGGGGGACAGGGGCTTTAACTATGGCTACACCTTC.

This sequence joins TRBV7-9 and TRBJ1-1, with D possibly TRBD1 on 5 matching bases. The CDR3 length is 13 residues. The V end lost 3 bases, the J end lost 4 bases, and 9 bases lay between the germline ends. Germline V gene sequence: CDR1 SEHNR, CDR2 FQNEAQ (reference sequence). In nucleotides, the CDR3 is TGTGCCAGCAGCTTTGGGGGGAGCACTGAAGCTTTCTTT. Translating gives CASSFGGSTEAFF. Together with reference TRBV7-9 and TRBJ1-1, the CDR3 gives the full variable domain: DTGVSQNPRHKITKRGQNVTFRCDPISEHNRLYWYRQTLGQGPEFLTYFQNEAQLEKSRLLSDRFSAERPKGSFSTLEIQRTEQGDSAMYLCASSFGGSTEAFFGQGTRLTVV.

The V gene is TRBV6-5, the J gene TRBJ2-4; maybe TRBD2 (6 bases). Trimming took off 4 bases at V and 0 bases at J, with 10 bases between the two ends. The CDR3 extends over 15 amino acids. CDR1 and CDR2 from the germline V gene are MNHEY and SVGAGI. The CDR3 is CASSSAGLAKNIQYF. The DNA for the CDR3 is TGTGCCAGCAGTTCGGCGGGACTAGCCAAAAACATTCAGTACTTC.

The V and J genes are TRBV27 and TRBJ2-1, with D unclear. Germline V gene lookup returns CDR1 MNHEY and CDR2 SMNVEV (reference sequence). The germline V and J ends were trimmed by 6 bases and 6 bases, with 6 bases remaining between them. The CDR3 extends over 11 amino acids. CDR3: CASSKFNEQFF. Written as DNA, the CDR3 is TGTGCCAGCAGCAAATTCAATGAGCAGTTCTTC.

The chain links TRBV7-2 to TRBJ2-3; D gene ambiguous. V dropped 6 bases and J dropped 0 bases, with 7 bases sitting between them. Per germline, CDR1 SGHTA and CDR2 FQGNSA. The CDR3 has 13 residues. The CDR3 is CASSSLSTDTQYF. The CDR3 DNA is TGTGCCAGCAGTTCTCTAAGCACAGATACGCAGTATTTT.

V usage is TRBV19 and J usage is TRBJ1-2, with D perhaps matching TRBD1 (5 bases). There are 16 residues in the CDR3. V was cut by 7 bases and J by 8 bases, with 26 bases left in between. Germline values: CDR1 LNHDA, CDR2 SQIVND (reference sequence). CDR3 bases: TGTGCCAGTAATATCCTACTGGGGGGATTTGCAAGGGGCTACACCTTC. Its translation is CASNILLGGFARGYTF.

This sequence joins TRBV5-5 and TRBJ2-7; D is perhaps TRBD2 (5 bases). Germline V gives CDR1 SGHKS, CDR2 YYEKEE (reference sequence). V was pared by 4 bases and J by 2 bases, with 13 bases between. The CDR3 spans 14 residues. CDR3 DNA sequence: TGTGCCAGCAGCGAAGGCCTAGCAGCCTACGAGCAGTACTTC. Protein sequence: CASSEGLAAYEQYF. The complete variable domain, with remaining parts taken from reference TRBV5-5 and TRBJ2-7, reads DAGVTQSPTHLIKTRGQQVTLRCSPISGHKSVSWYQQVLGQGPQFIFQYYEKEERGRGNFPDRFSARQFPNYSSELNVNALLLGDSALYLCASSEGLAAYEQYFGPGTRLTVT.

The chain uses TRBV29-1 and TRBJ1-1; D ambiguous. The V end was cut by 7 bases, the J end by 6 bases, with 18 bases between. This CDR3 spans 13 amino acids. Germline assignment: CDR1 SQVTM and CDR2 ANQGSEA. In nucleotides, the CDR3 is TGCAGCGCCGGGCGGGCGGTCGGGCCTGAAGCTTTCTTT. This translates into CSAGRAVGPEAFF.

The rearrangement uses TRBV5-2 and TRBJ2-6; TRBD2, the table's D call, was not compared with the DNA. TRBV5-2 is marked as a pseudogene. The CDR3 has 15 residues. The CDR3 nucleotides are TGTGCCAGCAGCTTAACCGAGTCTGGGGCCAACGTCCTGACTTTC. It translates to CASSLTESGANVLTF.

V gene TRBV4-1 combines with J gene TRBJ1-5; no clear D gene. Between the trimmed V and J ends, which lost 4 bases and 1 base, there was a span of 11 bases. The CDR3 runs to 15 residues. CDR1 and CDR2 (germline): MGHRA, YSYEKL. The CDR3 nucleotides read TGCGCCAGCAGCCTCAGGTCACCCAGCAATCAGCCCCAGCATTTT. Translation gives CASSLRSPSNQPQHF.

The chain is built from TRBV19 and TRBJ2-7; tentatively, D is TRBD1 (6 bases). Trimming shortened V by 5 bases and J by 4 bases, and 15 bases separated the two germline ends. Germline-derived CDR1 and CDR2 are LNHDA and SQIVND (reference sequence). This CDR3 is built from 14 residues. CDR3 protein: CASSPAGVGYEQYF. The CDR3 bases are TGTGCCAGTAGTCCAGCAGGGGTCGGATACGAGCAGTACTTC.

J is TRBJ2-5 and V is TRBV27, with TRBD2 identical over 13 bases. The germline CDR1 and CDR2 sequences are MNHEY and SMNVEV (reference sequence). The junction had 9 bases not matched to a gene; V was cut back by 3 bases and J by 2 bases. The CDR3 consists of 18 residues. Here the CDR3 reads CASSLGLGTSGAQETQYF. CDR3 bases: TGTGCCAGCAGTTTGGGGCTAGGGACTAGCGGGGCACAAGAGACCCAGTACTTC.

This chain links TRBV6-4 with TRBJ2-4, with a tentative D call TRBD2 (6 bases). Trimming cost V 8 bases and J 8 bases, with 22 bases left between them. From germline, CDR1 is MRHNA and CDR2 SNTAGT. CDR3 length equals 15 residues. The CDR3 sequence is CASLPWPGGMDIQYF. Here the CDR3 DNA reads TGTGCCAGCCTGCCATGGCCCGGGGGAATGGACATTCAGTACTTC.

The chain's CDR3 is CASSFGGGTEAFF. CDR3 DNA sequence: TGTGCCAGCAGCTTCGGGGGTGGGACTGAAGCTTTCTTT. This chain uses TRBV5-4 with TRBJ1-1, with a possible D match to TRBD1 (5 bases). Deletions cut 2 bases from V and 5 bases from J, with 10 bases between. Germline values: CDR1 SGHNT, CDR2 YYREEE (reference sequence). The CDR3 runs 13 residues.

Here the CDR3 reads CASTETSAPGELFF. CDR3 nucleotide sequence: TGTGCCAGCACCGAAACTAGCGCGCCCGGGGAGCTGTTTTTT. This chain connects TRBV27 to TRBJ2-2; 7 positions match TRBD2. The CDR3 is 14 amino acids. V dropped 7 bases and J dropped 6; count of bases not matched to a gene: 8. The V gene's germline CDR1 is MNHEY and CDR2 SMNVEV (reference sequence).

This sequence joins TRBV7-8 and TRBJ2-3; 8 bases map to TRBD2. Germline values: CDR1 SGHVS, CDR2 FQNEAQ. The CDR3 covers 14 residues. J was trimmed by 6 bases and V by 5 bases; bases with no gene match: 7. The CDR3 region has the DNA TGTGCCAGCAGCCGGACTAGCCCTCTGGATACGCAGTATTTT. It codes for CASSRTSPLDTQYF.

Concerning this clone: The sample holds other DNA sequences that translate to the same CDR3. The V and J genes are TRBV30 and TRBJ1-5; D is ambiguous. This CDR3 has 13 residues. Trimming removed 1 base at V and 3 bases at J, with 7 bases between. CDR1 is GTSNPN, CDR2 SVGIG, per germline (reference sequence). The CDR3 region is CAWSGGSNQPQHF. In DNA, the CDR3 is TGTGCCTGGAGTGGAGGGTCCAATCAGCCCCAGCATTTT.

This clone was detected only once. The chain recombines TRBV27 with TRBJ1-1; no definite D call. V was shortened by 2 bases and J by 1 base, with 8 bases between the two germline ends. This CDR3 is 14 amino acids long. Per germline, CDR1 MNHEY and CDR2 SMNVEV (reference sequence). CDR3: CASSLRGPNTEAFF. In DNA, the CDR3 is TGTGCCAGCAGTTTAAGAGGTCCGAACACTGAAGCTTTCTTT.

The CDR3 loop reads CASSLFGYGNEQFF. Written as DNA, the CDR3 is TGTGCCAGCAGTTTATTTGGGTACGGGAATGAGCAGTTCTTC. The chain has TRBV27 and TRBJ2-1; unclear D gene. This CDR3 comprises 14 residues. The germline V gene has CDR1 MNHEY and CDR2 SMNVEV (reference sequence). Trimming took off 1 base at V and 7 bases at J, with 11 bases between the two ends.

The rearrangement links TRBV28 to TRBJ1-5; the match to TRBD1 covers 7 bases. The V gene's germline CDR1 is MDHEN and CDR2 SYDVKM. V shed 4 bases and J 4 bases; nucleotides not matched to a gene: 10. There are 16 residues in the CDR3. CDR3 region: CASSSLWGQSNQPQHF. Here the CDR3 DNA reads TGTGCCAGCAGTTCCCTTTGGGGACAGTCGAATCAGCCCCAGCATTTT.

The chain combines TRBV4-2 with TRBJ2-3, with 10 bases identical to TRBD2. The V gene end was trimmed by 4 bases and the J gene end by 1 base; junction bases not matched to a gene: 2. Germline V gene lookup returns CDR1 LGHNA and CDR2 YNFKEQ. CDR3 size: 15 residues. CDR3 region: CASSPGTSGTDTQYF. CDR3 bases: TGTGCCAGCAGCCCCGGGACTAGCGGCACAGATACGCAGTATTTT.

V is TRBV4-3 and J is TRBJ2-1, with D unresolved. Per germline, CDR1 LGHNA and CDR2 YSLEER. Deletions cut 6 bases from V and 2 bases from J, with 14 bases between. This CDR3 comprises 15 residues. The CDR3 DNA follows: TGCGCCAGCAGATATGGGCTATCAGCCTACAATGAGCAGTTCTTC. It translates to CASRYGLSAYNEQFF.

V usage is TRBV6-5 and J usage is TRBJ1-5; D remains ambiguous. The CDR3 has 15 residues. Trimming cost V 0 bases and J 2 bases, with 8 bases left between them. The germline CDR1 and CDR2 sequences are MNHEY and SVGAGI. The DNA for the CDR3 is TGTGCCAGCAGTTACTCTCCGGCGGGCAATCAGCCCCAGCATTTT. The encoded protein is CASSYSPAGNQPQHF.

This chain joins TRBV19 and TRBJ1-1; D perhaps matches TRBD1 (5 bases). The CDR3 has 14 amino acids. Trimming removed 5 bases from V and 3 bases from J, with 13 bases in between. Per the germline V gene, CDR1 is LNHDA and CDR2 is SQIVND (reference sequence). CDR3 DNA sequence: TGTGCCAGTAGTCTACAGGAGTTTCACACTGAAGCTTTCTTT. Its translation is CASSLQEFHTEAFF.

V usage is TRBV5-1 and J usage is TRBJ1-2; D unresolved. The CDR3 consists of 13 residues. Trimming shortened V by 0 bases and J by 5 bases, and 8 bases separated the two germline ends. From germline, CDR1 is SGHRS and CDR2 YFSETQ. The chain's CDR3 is CASSLGVAYGYTF. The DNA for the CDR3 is TGCGCCAGCAGCTTGGGTGTGGCTTATGGCTACACCTTC.